This entry is about one TCR beta chain. Its specificity is unknown. Every isolated RNA sample was fully reverse transcribed, so sequencing captured expressed TCRB transcripts. The repertoire was sequenced with immunoSEQ multiplex PCR; TCRdb's copy has only in-frame clones and lacks some. The sample lists around 200,000 clones, approximately 13% occurring once. This specimen comes from a study of beta chain features in type 1 diabetes. Study-level background: Across the samples, around 110,000,000 sorted cells were examined in total.

Study-wide results and caveats: Naive, central memory and regulatory TCRB repertoires appeared more similar among patients than healthy donors. Across all four CD4+ subsets, people with type 1 diabetes showed modestly shorter TCRB CDR3s. Possible PCR preference for shorter templates applied equally to patients and controls.

Sequencing was done on a sample of central memory CD4+ T cells from blood. The TCR originated in a woman aged 18-29 years in good health.

The CDR3 spells CASSRNSGSFEQYF. CDR3 DNA sequence: TGTGCCAGCAGCCGGAATAGCGGGAGCTTCGAGCAGTACTTC. This rearrangement joins TRBV7-9 to TRBJ2-7, with TRBD2 matching over 9 bases. The CDR3 totals 14 residues. The germline V gene has CDR1 SEHNR and CDR2 FQNEAQ (reference sequence). V was pared by 5 bases and J by 6 bases, with 8 bases of the junction left unmatched.